What follows describes a single T cell receptor (beta chain). These data belong to a study of cytomegalovirus exposure and HLA in healthy donors. The study ran its PCR with 60 Vbeta and 13 Jbeta primers. The protocol was immunoSEQ multiplex PCR, while the TCRdb copy is restricted to in-frame clones and leaves out a portion. In the table there are about 140,000 clones, around four fifths of which are singletons. CDR3 length: 17 residues. CDR1 and CDR2 (germline): MGHRA, YSYEKL. The ends lost 5 bases at V and 2 bases at J; junction bases unmatched: 8. The TCR comes from a man in his forties or fifties in good health and CMV-seronegative. V gene TRBV4-1 combines with J gene TRBJ2-1, with TRBD2 matching 11 bases. Sequenced material: PBMCs. CDR3 coding DNA: TGCGCCAGCAGCTCGACGGGACTAGCGGCCGCCTACAATGAGCAGTTCTTC. Its protein product is CASSSTGLAAAYNEQFF.